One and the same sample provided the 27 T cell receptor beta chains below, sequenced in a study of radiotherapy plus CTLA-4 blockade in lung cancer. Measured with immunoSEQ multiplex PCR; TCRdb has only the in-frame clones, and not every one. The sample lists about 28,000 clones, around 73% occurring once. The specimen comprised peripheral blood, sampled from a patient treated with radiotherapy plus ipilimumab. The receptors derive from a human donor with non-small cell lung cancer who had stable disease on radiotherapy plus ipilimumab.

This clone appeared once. The CDR3 here is CASSAEQGQPQHF. Here the CDR3 DNA reads TGTGCCAGCAGTGCAGAACAGGGTCAGCCCCAGCATTTT. The genes are TRBV6-4 and TRBJ1-5, with a possible D match to TRBD1 (6 bases). Looked up from germline, CDR1 is MRHNA and CDR2 is SNTAGT. Trimming took off 4 bases at V and 6 bases at J, with 10 bases between the two ends. This CDR3 has 13 residues.

CDR3 loop: CASSYGGGPYGYTF. In DNA, the CDR3 is TGTGCCAGCAGTTACGGTGGGGGGCCCTATGGCTACACCTTC. The chain has TRBV6-5 and TRBJ1-2; the D gene is possibly TRBD1 (6 bases). Trimming took 2 bases from V and 4 from J, leaving 11 bases between them. CDR3 length equals 14 residues. The V gene's germline CDR1 is MNHEY and CDR2 SVGAGI.

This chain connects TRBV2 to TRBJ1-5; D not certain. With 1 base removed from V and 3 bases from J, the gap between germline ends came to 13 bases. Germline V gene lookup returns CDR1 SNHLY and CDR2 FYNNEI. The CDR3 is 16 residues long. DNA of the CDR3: TGTGCCAGCAGTGAAGATAGAGGGAAGGACAATCAGCCCCAGCATTTT. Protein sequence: CASSEDRGKDNQPQHF.

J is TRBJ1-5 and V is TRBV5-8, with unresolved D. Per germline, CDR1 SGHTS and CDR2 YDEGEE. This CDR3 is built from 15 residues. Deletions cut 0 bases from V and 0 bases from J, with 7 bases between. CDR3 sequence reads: CASSLDRGSNQPQHF. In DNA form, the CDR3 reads TGTGCCAGCAGCTTGGACCGGGGTAGCAATCAGCCCCAGCATTTT.

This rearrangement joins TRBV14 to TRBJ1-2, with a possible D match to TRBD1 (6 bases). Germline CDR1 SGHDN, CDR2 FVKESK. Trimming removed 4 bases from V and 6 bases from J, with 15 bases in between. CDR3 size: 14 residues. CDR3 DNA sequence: TGTGCCAGCAGCCCACATCAGGGGTTCGATGGCTACACCTTC. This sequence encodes CASSPHQGFDGYTF.

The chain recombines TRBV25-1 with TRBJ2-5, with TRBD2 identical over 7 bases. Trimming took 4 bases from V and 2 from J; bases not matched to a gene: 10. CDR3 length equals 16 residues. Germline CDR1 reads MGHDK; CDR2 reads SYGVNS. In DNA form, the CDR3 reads TGTGCCAGCAGTGTCGGCGGGGGTGTAGGGCAAGAGACCCAGTACTTC. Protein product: CASSVGGGVGQETQYF.

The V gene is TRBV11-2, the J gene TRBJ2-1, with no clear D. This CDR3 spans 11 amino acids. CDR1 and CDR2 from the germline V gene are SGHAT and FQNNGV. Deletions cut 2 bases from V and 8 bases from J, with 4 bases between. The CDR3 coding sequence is TGTGCCAGCAGCTTATACGATGAGCAGTTCTTC. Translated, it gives CASSLYDEQFF.

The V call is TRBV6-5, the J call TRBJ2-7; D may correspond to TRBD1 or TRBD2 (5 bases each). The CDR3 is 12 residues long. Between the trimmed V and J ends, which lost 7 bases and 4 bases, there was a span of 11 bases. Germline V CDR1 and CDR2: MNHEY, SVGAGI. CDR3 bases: TGTGCCAGCAACCGGGACGGTTACGAGCAGTACGTC. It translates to CASNRDGYEQYV.

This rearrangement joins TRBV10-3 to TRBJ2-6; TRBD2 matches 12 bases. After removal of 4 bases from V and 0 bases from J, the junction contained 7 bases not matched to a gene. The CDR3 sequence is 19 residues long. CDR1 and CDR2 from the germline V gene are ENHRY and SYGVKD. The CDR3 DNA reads TGTGCCATCAGTGGAACTAGCGGGGGGCCCTTCTCTGGGGCCAACGTCCTGACTTTC. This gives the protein CAISGTSGGPFSGANVLTF.

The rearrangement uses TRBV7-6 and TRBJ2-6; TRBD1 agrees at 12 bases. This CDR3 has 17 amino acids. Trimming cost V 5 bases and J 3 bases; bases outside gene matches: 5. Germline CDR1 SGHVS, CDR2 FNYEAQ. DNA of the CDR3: TGTGCCAGCAGCCAGGGACAGGGGGCGTTTGGGGCCAACGTCCTGACTTTC. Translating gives CASSQGQGAFGANVLTF. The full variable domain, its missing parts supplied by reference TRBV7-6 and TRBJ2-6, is GAGVSQSPRYKVTKRGQDVALRCDPISGHVSLYWYRQALGQGPEFLTYFNYEAQQDKSGLPNDRFSAERPEGSISTLTIQRTEQRDSAMYRCASSQGQGAFGANVLTFGAGSRLTVL.

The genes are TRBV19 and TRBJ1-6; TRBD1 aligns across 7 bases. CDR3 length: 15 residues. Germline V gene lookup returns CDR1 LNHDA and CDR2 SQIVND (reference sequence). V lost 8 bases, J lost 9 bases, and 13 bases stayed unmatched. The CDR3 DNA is TGTGCCAGTTCAGGATCGACAGGGTCTAGTTCACCCCTCCACTTT. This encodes CASSGSTGSSSPLHF.

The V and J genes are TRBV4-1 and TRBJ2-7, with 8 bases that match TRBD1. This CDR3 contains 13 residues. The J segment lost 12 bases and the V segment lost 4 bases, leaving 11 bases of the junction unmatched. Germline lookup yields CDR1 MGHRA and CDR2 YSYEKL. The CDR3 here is CASSRSTGTGSYF. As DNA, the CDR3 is TGCGCCAGCAGCCGCTCAACTGGGACAGGCTCGTACTTC.

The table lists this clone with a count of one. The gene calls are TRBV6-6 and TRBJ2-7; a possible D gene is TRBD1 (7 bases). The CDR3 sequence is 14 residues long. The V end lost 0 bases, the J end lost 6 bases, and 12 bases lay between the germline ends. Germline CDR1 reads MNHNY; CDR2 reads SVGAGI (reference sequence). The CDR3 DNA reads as TGTGCCAGCAGTTACTCGGCCCAGGGGGGCGAGCAGTACGTC. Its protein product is CASSYSAQGGEQYV.

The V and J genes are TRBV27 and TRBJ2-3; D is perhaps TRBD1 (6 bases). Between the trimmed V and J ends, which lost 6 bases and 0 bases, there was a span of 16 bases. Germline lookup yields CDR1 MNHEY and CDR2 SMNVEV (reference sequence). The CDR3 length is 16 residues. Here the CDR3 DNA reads TGTGCCAGCAGCCTTACAGGGTGGTCCAGCACAGATACGCAGTATTTT. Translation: CASSLTGWSSTDTQYF.

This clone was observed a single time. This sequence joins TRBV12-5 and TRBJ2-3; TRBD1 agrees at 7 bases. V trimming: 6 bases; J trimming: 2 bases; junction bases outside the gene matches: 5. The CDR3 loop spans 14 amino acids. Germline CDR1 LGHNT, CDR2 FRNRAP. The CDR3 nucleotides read TGTGCTAGTGGCCGGGACAGCACCACAGATACGCAGTATTTT. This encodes CASGRDSTTDTQYF.

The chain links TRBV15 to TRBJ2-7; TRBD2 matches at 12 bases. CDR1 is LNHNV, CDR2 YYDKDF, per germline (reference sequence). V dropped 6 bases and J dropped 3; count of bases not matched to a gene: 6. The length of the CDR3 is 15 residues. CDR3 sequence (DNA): TGTGCCACCAGTTATCTAGCGGGGGGGAGCTACGAGCAGTACTTC. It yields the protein CATSYLAGGSYEQYF.

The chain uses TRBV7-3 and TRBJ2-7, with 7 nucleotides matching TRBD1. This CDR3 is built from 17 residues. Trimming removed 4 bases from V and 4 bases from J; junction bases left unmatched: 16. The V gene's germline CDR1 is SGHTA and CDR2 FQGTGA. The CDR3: CASSSPSQGVSWYEQYV. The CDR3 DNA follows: TGTGCCAGCAGCTCGCCCAGCCAGGGGGTATCCTGGTACGAGCAGTACGTC.

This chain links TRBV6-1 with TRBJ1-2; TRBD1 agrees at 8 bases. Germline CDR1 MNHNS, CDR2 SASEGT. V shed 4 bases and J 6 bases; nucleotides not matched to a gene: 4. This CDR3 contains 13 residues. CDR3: CASSGDRWNGYTF. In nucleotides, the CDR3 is TGTGCCAGCAGTGGGGACAGGTGGAATGGCTACACCTTC.

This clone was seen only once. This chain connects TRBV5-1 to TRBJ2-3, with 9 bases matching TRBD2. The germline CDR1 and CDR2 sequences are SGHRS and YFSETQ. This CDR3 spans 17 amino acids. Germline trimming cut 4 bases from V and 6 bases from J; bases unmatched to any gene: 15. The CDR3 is CASSPSSGGLAGDTQYF. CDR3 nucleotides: TGCGCCAGCAGCCCCTCCAGCGGGGGGTTAGCAGGGGATACGCAGTATTTT.

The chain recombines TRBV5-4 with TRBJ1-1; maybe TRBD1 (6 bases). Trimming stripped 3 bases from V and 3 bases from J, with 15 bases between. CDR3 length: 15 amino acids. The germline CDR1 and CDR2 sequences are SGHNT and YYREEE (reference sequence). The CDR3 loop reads CASSSYRVVDTEAFF. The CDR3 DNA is TGTGCCAGCAGCTCATACAGGGTTGTCGACACTGAAGCTTTCTTT.

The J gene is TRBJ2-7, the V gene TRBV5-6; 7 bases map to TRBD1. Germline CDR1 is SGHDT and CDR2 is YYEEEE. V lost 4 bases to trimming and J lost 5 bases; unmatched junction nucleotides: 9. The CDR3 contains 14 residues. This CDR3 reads CASSAWDSPDEQYF. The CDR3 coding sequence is TGTGCCAGCAGCGCCTGGGACAGCCCGGACGAGCAGTACTTC.

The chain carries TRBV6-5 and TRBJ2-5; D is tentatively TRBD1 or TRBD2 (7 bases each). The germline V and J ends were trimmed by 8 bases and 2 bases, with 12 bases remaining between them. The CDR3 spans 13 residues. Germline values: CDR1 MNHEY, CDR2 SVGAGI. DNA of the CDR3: TGTGCCAGCTGCAGGGGGGGACAAGAGACCCAGTACTTC. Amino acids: CASCRGGQETQYF.

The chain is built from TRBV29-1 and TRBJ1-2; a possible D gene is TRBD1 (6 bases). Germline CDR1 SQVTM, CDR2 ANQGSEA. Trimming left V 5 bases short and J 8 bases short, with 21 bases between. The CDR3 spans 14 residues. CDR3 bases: TGCAGCGTTCACCCAATGGACAGAAAGGGCGGCTACACCTTC. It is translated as CSVHPMDRKGGYTF.

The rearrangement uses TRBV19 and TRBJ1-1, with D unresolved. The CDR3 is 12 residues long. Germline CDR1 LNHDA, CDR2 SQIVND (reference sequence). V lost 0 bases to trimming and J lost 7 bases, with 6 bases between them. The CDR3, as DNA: TGTGCCAGTAGTATAGATCGGCTTGAAGCTTTCTTT. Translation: CASSIDRLEAFF.

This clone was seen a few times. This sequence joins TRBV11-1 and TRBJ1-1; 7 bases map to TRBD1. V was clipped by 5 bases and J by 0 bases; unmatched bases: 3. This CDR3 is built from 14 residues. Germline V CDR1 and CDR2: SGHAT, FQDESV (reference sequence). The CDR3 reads CASSGDSMNTEAFF. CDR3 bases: TGTGCCAGCAGCGGGGACAGTATGAACACTGAAGCTTTCTTT. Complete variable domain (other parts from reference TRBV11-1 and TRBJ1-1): EAEVAQSPRYKITEKSQAVAFWCDPISGHATLYWYRQILGQGPELLVQFQDESVVDDSQLPKDRFSAERLKGVDSTLKIQPAELGDSAMYLCASSGDSMNTEAFFGQGTRLTVV.

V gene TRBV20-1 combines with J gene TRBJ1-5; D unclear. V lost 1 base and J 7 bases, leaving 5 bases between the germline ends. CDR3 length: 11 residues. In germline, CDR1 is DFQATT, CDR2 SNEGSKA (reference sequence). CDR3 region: CSARGGQPQHF. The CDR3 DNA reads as TGCAGTGCTAGAGGCGGGCAGCCCCAGCATTTT.

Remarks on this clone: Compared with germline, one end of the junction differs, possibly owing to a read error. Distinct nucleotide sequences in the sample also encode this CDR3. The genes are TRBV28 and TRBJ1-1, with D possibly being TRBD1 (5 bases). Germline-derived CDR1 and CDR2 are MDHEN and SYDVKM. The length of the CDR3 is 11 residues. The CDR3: CATRGMPEAFF. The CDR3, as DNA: TGTGCGACCCGGGGGATGCCTGAGGCTTTCTTT.